These 22 T cell receptor beta chains were sequenced from one sample in a study of blood T cell repertoires in COVID-19. The protocol was immunoSEQ multiplex PCR, while the TCRdb copy is restricted to in-frame clones and leaves out a portion. The sample gives tens of thousands of clones, roughly 87% of which show up once; roughly 15% is in the top ten. The material sequenced was peripheral blood. These receptors were taken from a male donor with acute or convalescent COVID-19.

The rearrangement links TRBV27 to TRBJ2-7, with 7 bases that match TRBD1. The CDR3 consists of 14 residues. Germline trimming cut 3 bases from V and 5 bases from J; bases unmatched to any gene: 7. CDR1 and CDR2 (germline): MNHEY, SMNVEV (reference sequence). Here the CDR3 DNA reads TGTGCCAGCAGTTTTAGACAGGGTTTCCACGAGCAGTACTTC. Encoded protein: CASSFRQGFHEQYF.

This clone was observed a few times. The gene calls are TRBV2 and TRBJ1-4; D is possibly TRBD1 (5 bases). The length of the CDR3 is 14 residues. Germline CDR1 reads SNHLY; CDR2 reads FYNNEI. V was clipped by 7 bases and J by 0 bases, with 9 bases between them. The CDR3 loop is CASKGTSTNEKLFF. DNA for the CDR3: TGTGCCAGCAAGGGGACTTCAACTAATGAAAAACTGTTTTTT.

This chain links TRBV5-4 with TRBJ2-1, with TRBD2 matching 15 bases. Germline CDR1 and CDR2: SGHNT and YYREEE (reference sequence). V lost 0 bases to trimming and J lost 6 bases; unmatched junction nucleotides: 4. The CDR3 extends over 17 amino acids. CDR3: CASSLAGGLAGGNEQFF. Written as DNA, the CDR3 is TGTGCCAGCAGCTTGGCCGGGGGACTAGCGGGGGGCAATGAGCAGTTCTTC.

The genes are TRBV6-1 and TRBJ1-2; D might be TRBD1 (5 bases). Per germline, CDR1 MNHNS and CDR2 SASEGT. The CDR3 sequence is 13 residues long. Trimming removed 3 bases from V and 5 bases from J, with 10 bases in between. The DNA for the CDR3 is TGTGCCAGCAGTGAGGCAGGGAAGTATGGCTACACCTTC. Protein product: CASSEAGKYGYTF.

The V call is TRBV28, the J call TRBJ1-1, with TRBD1 identical over 9 bases. With 5 bases clipped from V and 2 bases from J, the junction kept 6 bases outside the gene matches. The CDR3 totals 15 residues. CDR1 is MDHEN, CDR2 SYDVKM, per germline. Here the CDR3 DNA reads TGTGCCAGCAGTCCTGACAGGGGGGTCAACACTGAAGCTTTCTTT. Its protein is CASSPDRGVNTEAFF. The entire variable domain, with the rest obtained from reference TRBV28 and TRBJ1-1, is as follows: DVKVTQSSRYLVKRTGEKVFLECVQDMDHENMFWYRQDPGLGLRLIYFSYDVKMKEKGDIPEGYSVSREKKERFSLILESASTNQTSMYLCASSPDRGVNTEAFFGQGTRLTVV.

The chain joins TRBV18 to TRBJ2-5, with TRBD2 matching 11 bases. The length of the CDR3 is 14 residues. Germline V lookup: CDR1 KGHSH, CDR2 LQKENI. The V and J ends lost 6 bases and 4 bases, in that order; junction bases with no gene match: 4. This chain's CDR3 is CASSLAGGPETQYF. CDR3 DNA sequence: TGTGCCAGCTCTCTAGCGGGGGGCCCAGAGACCCAGTACTTC. Full variable domain (remainder filled in from reference TRBV18 and TRBJ2-5): NAGVMQNPRHLVRRRGQEARLRCSPMKGHSHVYWYRQLPEEGLKFMVYLQKENIIDESGMPKERFSAEFPKEGPSILRIQQVVRGDSAAYFCASSLAGGPETQYFGPGTRLLVL.

The rearrangement uses TRBV27 and TRBJ1-1; TRBD1 matches 10 bases. After removal of 2 bases from V and 7 bases from J, the junction contained 4 bases not matched to a gene. The V gene's germline CDR1 is MNHEY and CDR2 SMNVEV (reference sequence). The CDR3 spans 14 residues. The CDR3 region has the DNA TGTGCCAGCAGTTTAGGAGGGACAGGGGATGAAGCTTTCTTT. Protein: CASSLGGTGDEAFF.

V and J are TRBV7-9 and TRBJ2-1; possibly TRBD2 for D (6 bases). The CDR3 sequence is 12 residues long. V lost 6 bases and J lost 13, with 16 bases in between. The germline V gene has CDR1 SEHNR and CDR2 FQNEAQ (reference sequence). The CDR3 DNA is TGTGCCAGCAGACTGTTGGAGGGCCCCCAGTTCTTC. Translated, it gives CASRLLEGPQFF. The variable domain in full, with the rest retrieved from reference TRBV7-9 and TRBJ2-1, is DTGVSQNPRHKITKRGQNVTFRCDPISEHNRLYWYRQTLGQGPEFLTYFQNEAQLEKSRLLSDRFSAERPKGSFSTLEIQRTEQGDSAMYLCASRLLEGPQFFGPGTRLTVL.

J is TRBJ2-5 and V is TRBV18; TRBD1 agrees at 7 bases. CDR3 length equals 13 residues. Trimming took 8 bases from V and 2 from J; bases not matched to a gene: 5. The germline gives CDR1 KGHSH, CDR2 LQKENI. The CDR3 region is CASQDREQETQYF. CDR3 DNA: TGTGCCAGCCAAGACAGGGAACAAGAGACCCAGTACTTC.

The chain joins TRBV28 to TRBJ2-3; a weak D match, TRBD1 (6 bases). Per the germline V gene, CDR1 is MDHEN and CDR2 is SYDVKM. This CDR3 comprises 15 residues. With 6 bases removed from V and 0 bases from J, the gap between germline ends came to 13 bases. CDR3 DNA: TGTGCCAGCAGCCCGACAGGAGTTAGCACAGATACGCAGTATTTT. Protein sequence: CASSPTGVSTDTQYF.

V usage is TRBV18 and J usage is TRBJ1-1; D gene uncertain. CDR1 is KGHSH, CDR2 LQKENI, per germline. The CDR3 is 14 amino acids. V lost 7 bases to trimming and J lost 0 bases, with 12 bases between them. As DNA, the CDR3 is TGTGCCAGCTTAAAACGCGAAATGAACACTGAAGCTTTCTTT. It is translated as CASLKREMNTEAFF.

The rearrangement uses TRBV7-9 and TRBJ1-1, with TRBD1 matching 7 bases. Germline V lookup: CDR1 SEHNR, CDR2 FQNEAQ (reference sequence). CDR3 size: 14 residues. V was pared by 5 bases and J by 4 bases, with 7 bases of the junction left unmatched. The CDR3 region has the DNA TGTGCCAGCAGCAACTTTCAGGGGGTCACTGAAGCTTTCTTT. Translation: CASSNFQGVTEAFF.

The chain links TRBV3-1 (or the pseudogene TRBV3-2) to TRBJ1-1; D gene ambiguous. The CDR3 has 13 residues. Per the germline V gene, CDR1 is LGHDT and CDR2 is YNNKEL (reference sequence). The germline V and J ends were trimmed by 3 bases and 1 base, with 6 bases remaining between them. In nucleotides, the CDR3 is TGTGCCAGCAGCCACCGGAGGAACACTGAAGCTTTCTTT. Residues: CASSHRRNTEAFF.

The chain employs TRBV24-1 and TRBJ2-7; TRBD1 is a possible D gene (5 bases). Germline loops: CDR1 KGHDR, CDR2 SFDVKD. The CDR3 is 14 amino acids. V shed 2 bases and J shed 3 bases, with 10 bases lying between them. CDR3 sequence (DNA): TGTGCCACCAGTGATTCTCAGGGAAACTACGAGCAGTACTTC. This translates into CATSDSQGNYEQYF.

The gene calls are TRBV6-5 and TRBJ1-6, with D perhaps matching TRBD1 (5 bases). Germline V gene data show CDR1 as MNHEY and CDR2 as SVGAGI. The CDR3 covers 13 residues. Trimming removed 2 bases from V and 10 bases from J, with 9 bases in between. CDR3 in amino acids: CASSYGSGSPLHF. The CDR3 DNA follows: TGTGCCAGCAGTTACGGGTCAGGGTCACCCCTCCACTTT.

The chain couples TRBV3-1 (or the pseudogene TRBV3-2) to TRBJ2-1; perhaps TRBD1 as D (6 bases). Germline V lookup: CDR1 LGHDT, CDR2 YNNKEL (reference sequence). Trimming pared 4 bases from V and 10 bases from J, leaving 8 bases between. This CDR3 has 11 amino acids. The CDR3 DNA is TGTGCCAGCAGCCTCCAGGGGGAGCAGTTCTTC. It encodes CASSLQGEQFF.

The rearrangement uses TRBV29-1 and TRBJ2-3, with TRBD1 matching over 9 bases. CDR1 SQVTM and CDR2 ANQGSEA come from the germline V gene. V lost 3 bases and J lost 1; bases outside the gene matches: 2. This CDR3 has 14 amino acids. The CDR3 DNA sequence: TGCAGCGTTGAGACAGGGGGGGGCACAGATACGCAGTATTTT. Translated: CSVETGGGTDTQYF.

The J gene is TRBJ1-1, the V gene TRBV27; TRBD1 matches 9 bases. CDR3 length: 16 residues. Germline trimming cut 0 bases from V and 4 bases from J; bases unmatched to any gene: 6. In germline, CDR1 is MNHEY, CDR2 SMNVEV (reference sequence). The CDR3 spells CASSLSRDRAGTEAFF. The CDR3 DNA reads TGTGCCAGCAGTTTATCCCGGGACAGGGCCGGCACTGAAGCTTTCTTT.

The chain employs TRBV7-8 and TRBJ1-4; 7 bases map to TRBD1. The J segment lost 5 bases and the V segment lost 5 bases, leaving 2 bases of the junction unmatched. CDR1 is SGHVS, CDR2 FQNEAQ, per germline. The CDR3 is 13 residues long. The CDR3 DNA sequence: TGTGCCAGCAGCCGGGGACAGAATGAAAAACTGTTTTTT. Translating it yields CASSRGQNEKLFF.

The rearrangement links TRBV9 to TRBJ2-3; possibly TRBD1 for D (6 bases). V was shortened by 0 bases and J by 3 bases, with 11 bases between the two germline ends. CDR1 is SGDLS, CDR2 YYNGEE, per germline. This CDR3 is built from 15 residues. The CDR3 nucleotides read TGTGCCAGCAGCGTAGCGCAGGGGATAACAGATACGCAGTATTTT. Protein sequence: CASSVAQGITDTQYF. Complete variable domain (other parts from reference TRBV9 and TRBJ2-3): DSGVTQTPKHLITATGQRVTLRCSPRSGDLSVYWYQQSLDQGLQFLIQYYNGEERAKGNILERFSAQQFPDLHSELNLSSLELGDSALYFCASSVAQGITDTQYFGPGTRLTVL.

The V gene is TRBV10-3, the J gene TRBJ2-1; 10 nucleotides agree with TRBD2. From germline, CDR1 is ENHRY and CDR2 SYGVKD. V lost 4 bases, J lost 8 bases, and 11 bases stayed unmatched. CDR3 length: 16 residues. The DNA of the CDR3 is TGTGCCATCAGTGGGGTTGGAGCGGGGGGGGATGATGAGCAGTTCTTC. Its translation: CAISGVGAGGDDEQFF.

This clone was recorded a few times. The chain links TRBV7-9 to TRBJ1-1; a possible D gene is TRBD1 (5 bases). Trimming removed 1 base at V and 1 base at J, with 10 bases between. The germline V gene encodes CDR1 SEHNR and CDR2 FQNEAQ (reference sequence). This CDR3 has 15 residues. The CDR3, as DNA: TGTGCCAGCAGCTTAGATAGGGGCCCGAACACTGAAGCTTTCTTT. It codes for CASSLDRGPNTEAFF.